Listed below are T cell receptor beta chains from one sample, sequenced in a study of blood T cell repertoires in COVID-19. Libraries were prepared by immunoSEQ multiplex PCR; TCRdb keeps only in-frame clonotypes and omits some of them. The sample carries 130,000 to 150,000 clones, approximately 80% recorded once. The material sequenced was peripheral blood. Source of these receptors: a human donor in a cohort sampled during active COVID-19. The CDR3 runs from the conserved cysteine through the conserved F or W. The D gene is left open where the match is weak. For some rows the clone size is stated as once, few or many, or as a class when expanded; others skip it.

len	v_gene	abundance	j_gene	d_gene	CDR3aa	CDR3nt
12	TRBV29-1	NA	TRBJ2-5	NA	CSVENGPGAQYF	TGCAGCGTTGAGAACGGACCGGGGGCCCAGTACTTC
14	TRBV5-1	NA	TRBJ2-7	TRBD1	CASSSGTGFNEQYF	TGCGCCAGCAGCTCCGGGACAGGGTTCAACGAGCAGTACTTC
12	TRBV10-3	NA	TRBJ1-2	NA	CATLEHRLGRTF	TGTGCCACCCTTGAGCATAGACTGGGTAGAACCTTC
14	TRBV9	once	TRBJ2-7	TRBD1	CASSVDRVSHEQYF	TGTGCCAGCAGCGTCGACAGGGTTTCCCACGAGCAGTACTTC
14	TRBV12-2	NA	TRBJ1-3	NA	CASRLGAGKGTIYF	TGTGCAAGTCGCCTAGGGGCAGGGAAAGGCACCATATATTTT
12	TRBV7-9	NA	TRBJ1-5	NA	CASGRGNQPQHF	TGTGCCAGCGGACGGGGAAATCAGCCCCAGCATTTT
13	TRBV7-9	NA	TRBJ1-2	NA	CASINAGADGYTF	TGTGCCAGCATCAACGCAGGGGCTGATGGCTACACCTTC
15	TRBV27	few	TRBJ1-5	TRBD1	CASSPWGQSNQPQHF	TGTGCCAGCAGTCCGTGGGGACAGAGCAATCAGCCCCAGCATTTT
15	TRBV6-2/TRBV6-3	NA	TRBJ1-5	NA	CASSQPQGSNQPQHF	TGTGCCAGCAGCCAACCCCAGGGATCCAATCAGCCCCAGCATTTT
11	TRBV11-3	NA	TRBJ2-4	NA	CASGTGNIQYF	TGTGCCAGCGGTACAGGAAACATTCAGTACTTC
16	TRBV19	NA	TRBJ1-2	TRBD1	CASSHGTGALLYGYTF	TGTGCCAGTAGCCACGGGACAGGGGCCCTTCTTTATGGCTACACCTTC
16	TRBV5-1	NA	TRBJ2-3	TRBD2	CASSLRASGLGDTQYF	TGCGCCAGCAGCCTGAGGGCTAGCGGGCTGGGGGATACGCAGTATTTT
12	TRBV12-3/TRBV12-4	few	TRBJ1-3	NA	CAYDRAGNTIYF	TGTGCTTACGATCGGGCTGGAAACACCATATATTTT
15	TRBV6-2/TRBV6-3	NA	TRBJ1-5	NA	CASSYGSGGPQPQHF	TGTGCCAGCAGTTACGGATCTGGGGGCCCCCAGCCCCAGCATTTT
16	TRBV7-9	NA	TRBJ2-7	TRBD1	CASSLWYGTGKYEQYF	TGTGCCAGCAGCTTATGGTACGGGACAGGGAAGTACGAGCAGTACTTC
14	TRBV11-3	NA	TRBJ1-3	NA	CASSLGSVGNTIYF	TGTGCCAGCAGCTTAGGGTCAGTTGGAAACACCATATATTTT
14	TRBV28	NA	TRBJ2-1	NA	CASSPPREGGEQFF	TGTGCCAGCAGTCCTCCGCGTGAGGGTGGTGAGCAGTTCTTC
15	TRBV2	NA	TRBJ2-7	NA	CASRLESKSSYEQYF	TGTGCCAGCAGATTGGAGTCAAAGAGCTCCTACGAGCAGTACTTC
14	TRBV30	NA	TRBJ1-3	NA	CAWNRQVSGNTIYF	TGTGCCTGGAATAGACAGGTCTCTGGAAACACCATATATTTT
15	TRBV5-1	NA	TRBJ2-1	TRBD2	CASSVSGGPYNEQFF	TGCGCCAGCAGCGTATCGGGGGGGCCCTACAATGAGCAGTTCTTC
14	TRBV19	NA	TRBJ1-1	NA	CASGRMAGNTEAFF	TGTGCCAGTGGAAGGATGGCGGGGAACACTGAAGCTTTCTTT
15	TRBV28	NA	TRBJ1-5	NA	CASSLPPGGNQPQHF	TGTGCCAGCAGCTTGCCTCCAGGGGGCAATCAGCCCCAGCATTTT
14	TRBV6-5	NA	TRBJ1-3	TRBD1	CASSNRDRGNTIYF	TGTGCCAGCAGTAACCGGGACAGAGGAAACACCATATATTTT
14	TRBV11-2	NA	TRBJ1-6	NA	CASSFGIYDSPLHF	TGTGCCAGCAGCTTCGGGATCTATGATTCACCCCTCCACTTT
15	TRBV5-1	NA	TRBJ2-7	TRBD1	CASSLAPAGGYEQYF	TGCGCCAGCAGCTTGGCCCCGGCAGGGGGCTACGAGCAGTACTTC